The source of this T cell receptor beta chain is a study of cytomegalovirus exposure and HLA in healthy donors (dated by TCRdb to between 2016 and 2019). Study-wide context: An earlier analysis of around 600 of the donors reported roughly 270 Gb of sequence data and approximately 110 million unique TCR beta sequences from about 200 million T cells. An earlier analysis of several hundred of the donors used high-throughput TCR beta sequencing to judge whether each TCR beta V gene segment behaved as functional or pseudogenic. Every repertoire in the discovery cohort had been generated on one and the same sequencing platform. A later analysis re-analyzed previously published TCR beta repertoires from 660 or so donors and added high-resolution HLA genotyping to study TCR occurrence patterns. To predict cytomegalovirus infection status, the study brought together high-throughput TCR immunosequencing, statistical association of individual TCRs with disease status, and machine learning. The study aimed to test whether cataloging public T cell receptors could reveal signatures of past pathogen exposure. Roughly 5 DR-DQ haplotypes were treated as single units for association and clustering because of strong linkage in the cohort. HLA typing covered class I and class II loci at four-digit resolution. The later analysis used no new phenotypic data to find candidate immune exposures, relying instead on TCR beta sequences and their occurrence across donors. Besides the first cohort of 666 subjects, a separate validation cohort made up of 120 different subjects was used. Donor age, sex, ethnicity and CMV serostatus were collected together with the repertoire data. On average, around 240,000 unique TCR beta nucleotide sequences were sequenced per donor among 398 genotyped donors of the cohort, with 15% to 20% of those sequences being non-productive. The study profiled the T cell repertoires of 500 to 800 subjects by immunosequencing and related them to cytomegalovirus serostatus. The number of donors typed differed by locus, with 629-630 for A, B, C, DRB1 and DQB1, around 500 for DQA1, 600 to 610 for DPA1, and about 450 for DPB1. Approximately 310 gigabases of sequencing data and tens of millions of unique TCR sequences were included in an early release covering roughly 600 HLA-typed donors. Of the roughly 430 genotyped donors, roughly 85% fell in the genetic ancestry cluster associated with self-reported Caucasian donors. In a later genetic analysis, genome-wide SNP genotypes for 398 of the 666 donors were used, and that subset was treated as a discovery cohort. Study-wide conclusions, independent of this receptor: Immune exposure information for the cohort was limited to CMV serostatus. At a false discovery rate of 0.05, a later analysis linked roughly 17,000 TCR beta sequences to specific HLA alleles. It was suggested by the authors that the approach could potentially be generalized to other disease states and immunological phenotypes. In this cohort, only TCR beta chains were sequenced, and detectable features were limited by the absence of alpha or paired-chain data. The 87-base-pair reads could not distinguish some IMGT-functional V segments, including TRBV6-2 and TRBV6-3, so those segments were excluded. In vitro tests confirmed that a few of the cytomegalovirus-associated TCR beta chains recognize cytomegalovirus antigens. In the study, about 150 TCR beta chains were listed as associated with cytomegalovirus. A later analysis found that TCR association rates varied across HLA loci, with DRB1 alleles showing the most associated TCRs and HLA-C alleles the fewest. In a later analysis, HLA-associated TCR beta chains were found to be more clonally expanded and to have lower generation probabilities than equally common non-associated chains. Presence/absence analyses assumed roughly uniform sequencing depth across donors, an assumption that may not hold. Cytomegalovirus status was reported to be diagnosed by the classifier with high specificity and sensitivity in both the original and validation cohorts. A later analysis found that most CMV-associated TCR beta chains appeared HLA-restricted, with HLA associations seemingly driven largely by CMV exposure. Assigning TCR associations to individual alleles was difficult when HLA alleles, especially DR and DQ, strongly co-occurred. About 17 rarely observed V segments, including chromosome 9 orphons, were excluded from the earlier analysis of several hundred of the donors because counts were too low. An association between a missense DCLRE1C variant and V-gene and J-gene trimming of TCR beta chains was found in a later genetic analysis and replicated in an independent cohort. Linkage disequilibrium might explain the correlated functional status among segregating V segments, but an unknown experimental factor could not be ruled out. A later analysis reported that several top co-occurrence clusters appeared linked to parvovirus B19, influenza, CMV and Epstein-Barr virus. A cluster of highly shared sequence variants was judged likely to be a technical artifact of the sequencing pipeline. A later genetic analysis reported fewer N-insertions in productive TCRs among donors in an Asian-associated ancestry cluster than the roughly 650-donor mean. Because HLA typing was unavailable for some donors at each locus, only the typed subset was used in association tests. Most TCR sequences were seen in very few donors, while some public TCRs were found in many individuals. A further reported finding was that TCR beta sequences accurately predicted the HLA-A and HLA-B alleles for most subjects in the first cohort. In an earlier analysis of around 600 of the donors, most TCR beta V segments appeared in productive rearrangements about 90% or about 30% of the time, broadly matching IMGT annotations.

Library generation was performed with the immunoSEQ multiplex PCR assay. For the multiplex PCR, a mixture combining 60 forward primers for TCR Vbeta segments and 13 reverse primers for TCR Jbeta segments was used. Amplification of the CDR3 region of rearranged TCR beta genes was performed with a multiplex PCR assay on genomic DNA. On the Illumina HiSeq System, the amplified TCR beta libraries were sequenced as 87-base-pair reads. As for how the authors treated the data: In a later analysis, 77 million or so unique TCR beta chains were counted across the approximately 620 repertoires, and roughly 10 million of these chains were shared by at least two donors. To remove PCR and sequencing errors, raw reads were error-corrected and collapsed into unique sequences using a nearest-neighbor algorithm that merged closely related sequences. To assign V, D and J gene segments, CDR3 sequences were aligned to IMGT reference sequences. For a sequence to be retained, a match of at least six nucleotides to both a V gene segment and a J gene segment was required. A rearrangement counted as productive if the CDR3 had no stop codons and remained in frame with V and J, and every other rearrangement counted as non-productive. Following IMGT convention, CDR3 was defined as the stretch from the second conserved V-encoded cysteine up to the conserved J-encoded phenylalanine. The earlier analysis of about 560 of the donors excluded any sequence lacking an unambiguous match to a single V gene segment. An earlier analysis of 587 of the donors called V segments functional above 56.7% productive rearrangements and segregating when the between-donor standard deviation exceeded 5%. A statistical classification framework was built to diagnose cytomegalovirus status from the catalog of TCR beta chain sequences. In a later analysis, V and J genes were assigned by comparing TCR nucleotide sequences against IMGT/GENE-DB human TR gene sequences. Using the TCRdist pipeline, a later analysis assigned CDR3 sequences along with most-parsimonious VDJ recombination scenarios. A later analysis defined each TCR beta chain by its CDR3 amino acid sequence plus V-gene family, and excluded reads lacking a unique V-gene family. To address suspected cross-contamination and a sequencing artifact, a later analysis removed around 590 highly shared, low-generation-probability nucleotide sequences. In a later analysis, a clonal expansion index for each public chain was calculated from normalized within-repertoire ranks of inferred template counts. Generation probabilities in a later analysis came from a VDJ recombination model fitted to out-of-frame rearrangements, and those results were checked against IGoR. Hypergeometric tests were used in a later analysis to score TCR-TCR, TCR-HLA and TCR-CMV co-occurrence, with a repertoire-size bias correction applied to the TCR pairs. In a later analysis, false discovery rates were estimated by permuting HLA or CMV assignments 20 times. In a later analysis, co-occurring TCRs were grouped using DBSCAN, and TCRdist sequence similarity was added for clustering within HLA-allele-positive subsets. Repertoires with fewer than 30,000 or more than 120,000 public chains, plus five repertoires with anomalous nucleotide sharing, were excluded from co-occurrence clustering. Here the immuneACCESS table is served through TCRdb, limited to in-frame sequences with V and J called. Missing clones are a known gap in these copies; in checked studies unresolved V genes cover under half, and the rest lacks a known reason. The DNA gave D and trimming, while V, J and clone size come from that table. This sample is represented by 75,000 to 90,000 clones; 78% of them were singletons. Of the sample, 4.5% to 7% falls within the top ten clones.

The cohort consisted of 670 or so healthy bone marrow donors. At the time of sampling, every cohort member was nominally healthy, though immune exposures that went unrecorded were likely present. The donor was CMV seropositive and was included in the group of 289 seropositive cohort members. A peripheral blood sample was collected from each donor, and TCR beta sequencing was performed on peripheral blood mononuclear cells. The Qiagen DNeasy Blood Extraction Kit was used to extract genomic DNA from the blood cell samples. The CDR3, from cysteine to phenylalanine, totals 16 residues. Of the read, only the CDR3 DNA is kept; its 48 bases are in frame from base 1. V loses 0 bases of germline sequence and J loses 4 bases, and the interval between the two ends is 16 bases. The germline V gene gives CDR1 as SGDLS and CDR2 as YYNGEE. Of note for this clone: Its antigen is currently not known. The sample holds no much larger clone one base away, and base qualities are not on file.

The TCR originated in a male donor in good health and CMV-seropositive. The rearrangement joined TRBV9 to TRBJ1-2; matching of 6 bases hints at TRBD1 as the D gene. What was sequenced was PBMCs. The CDR3 is CASSVEGVGPGYGYTF. The base sequence is TGTGCCAGCAGCGTAGAGGGGGTCGGACCGGGCTATGGCTACACCTTC.